The following is a T cell receptor beta chain sequence with its context. Its antigen is not identified. The source of the sample is a study of OX40 agonist ivuxolimab in advanced cancers. About the study: Patients enrolled in dose escalation were diagnosed with hepatocellular carcinoma, melanoma, renal cell or head and neck cancer. Checkpoint inhibitors had been given previously to 40% of patients. Study results and caveats: Both blood CD4+ and CD8+ T cells showed clonal growth by week 6 at 0.1 to 3.0 mg/kg.

After removal of 7 bases from V and 3 bases from J, the junction contained 7 bases not matched to a gene. The CDR3 runs to 14 residues. The germline CDR1 and CDR2 sequences are MRHNA and SNTAGT. Clones were sequenced by immunoSEQ multiplex PCR, and TCRdb holds only the in-frame ones, with some missing. This sample carries 40,000 to 50,000 clones, approximately 89% of them seen once, and the ten largest clones take around 11%. Specimen: CD4+ or CD8+ T cells sorted from blood, collected in a trial of the OX40 agonist ivuxolimab. The clonotype originates from an adult with an advanced solid tumor such as melanoma, head and neck, liver or kidney cancer. The V call is TRBV6-4, the J call TRBJ2-3, with 7 bases aligning to TRBD2. The CDR3 loop is CASKESGDTDTQYF. DNA of the CDR3: TGTGCCAGCAAAGAAAGCGGGGATACAGATACGCAGTATTTT.